A single sample gave rise to the 18 T cell receptor beta chains below, sequenced in a study of early T cells in non-severe SARS-CoV-2 infection. MiXCR was run by TCRdb on the 5' RACE reads, yielding one entry per CDR3 protein. The data show 65,000 to 85,000 distinct CDR3 sequences, with 15% to 19% seen just once and about 12% held by the top ten. The sequenced sample was whole blood. The receptors derive from an adult who was a healthcare worker with PCR-confirmed SARS-CoV-2 infection or an uninfected control (not recorded which).

This chain links TRBV9 with TRBJ2-7, with TRBD2 matching over 7 bases. CDR3 length: 17 amino acids. J was trimmed by 3 bases and V by 0 bases; bases with no gene match: 12. Per germline, CDR1 SGDLS and CDR2 YYNGEE. The CDR3 coding sequence is TGTGCCAGCAGCGTAGGTCCTTCAGGCGGGAGCAACTACGAGCAGTACTTC. Protein product: CASSVGPSGGSNYEQYF.

This clonotype came up a few times. V and J are TRBV7-9 and TRBJ2-7, with TRBD1 as a possible D gene (5 bases). The V gene's germline CDR1 is SEHNR and CDR2 FQNEAQ (reference sequence). The CDR3 sequence is 16 residues long. The V end lost 4 bases, the J end lost 2 bases, and 18 bases lay between the germline ends. CDR3 bases: TGTGCCAGCAGCTCCCGGACACCCAAAACCCCCTACGAGCAGTACTTC. Protein product: CASSSRTPKTPYEQYF.

Only a few counts were recorded for this clonotype. The chain is built from TRBV28 and TRBJ1-2; D uncertain. Germline CDR1 reads MDHEN; CDR2 reads SYDVKM. This CDR3 is 11 amino acids long. The CDR3 DNA is TGTGCTTCATGCGGTCGATGGGGCTACACCTTC. Protein: CASCGRWGYTF.

The table lists this clonotype with many counts. The rearrangement links TRBV11-2 to TRBJ2-6, with 12 bases matching TRBD1. Looked up from germline, CDR1 is SGHAT and CDR2 is FQNNGV. The ends lost 4 bases at V and 4 bases at J; junction bases unmatched: 11. The length of the CDR3 is 19 residues. The chain's CDR3 is CASSSRAGQGARGANVLTF. CDR3 DNA sequence: TGTGCCAGCAGCTCCCGTGCGGGACAGGGGGCGCGAGGGGCCAACGTCCTGACTTTC.

This clonotype was seen ten or more times. The chain employs TRBV7-2 and TRBJ1-1; D is ambiguous. The CDR3 is made up of 13 amino acids. The ends were cut back, 0 bases at V and 1 base at J, with 3 bases in the middle. CDR1 is SGHTA and CDR2 is FQGNSA in the germline V gene. CDR3 sequence: CASSLARNTEAFF. The CDR3 DNA reads as TGTGCCAGCAGCTTAGCGAGGAACACTGAAGCTTTCTTT.

CDR3 nucleotides: TGTGCCAGCAGCCCTGATGACGGCCCCTCTGGAAACACCATATATTTT. Translation: CASSPDDGPSGNTIYF. The rearrangement links TRBV7-2 to TRBJ1-3; D unclear. The CDR3 covers 16 residues. The germline V gene encodes CDR1 SGHTA and CDR2 FQGNSA. Trimming removed 5 bases from V and 0 bases from J, with 14 bases in between.

The chain carries TRBV18 and TRBJ2-5; 8 bases fit TRBD1. This CDR3 contains 15 residues. The junction had 8 bases not matched to a gene; V was cut back by 4 bases and J by 4 bases. The germline V gene has CDR1 KGHSH and CDR2 LQKENI. This CDR3 reads CASSLRQGPRETQYF. For the CDR3, the DNA is TGTGCCAGCTCACTACGACAGGGGCCACGAGAGACCCAGTACTTC.

The chain uses TRBV29-1 and TRBJ2-1; D possibly corresponds to TRBD1 (5 bases). The CDR3 sequence is 12 residues long. V was shortened by 8 bases and J by 9 bases, with 17 bases between the two germline ends. Per germline, CDR1 SQVTM and CDR2 ANQGSEA. The CDR3 DNA sequence: TGCAGCTTATACACCCCAGGGTTTGAGCAGTTCTTC. Protein: CSLYTPGFEQFF.

The chain has TRBV24-1 and TRBJ2-2; D is undetermined. There are 13 residues in the CDR3. The germline gives CDR1 KGHDR, CDR2 SFDVKD. V lost 9 bases and J 0 bases, leaving 7 bases between the germline ends. The CDR3: CATGRPNTGELFF. CDR3 nucleotide sequence: TGTGCCACCGGACGTCCGAACACCGGGGAGCTGTTTTTT.

The gene calls are TRBV5-1 and TRBJ2-5; D not resolved. This CDR3 has 14 amino acids. Germline values: CDR1 SGHRS, CDR2 YFSETQ. V lost 0 bases, J lost 4 bases, and 10 bases lay in between. CDR3 nucleotides: TGCGCCAGCAGCTTGGAGGCTAGGAGAGAGACCCAGTACTTC. Translated, it gives CASSLEARRETQYF.

The CDR3: CASSLVVLGIYGYTF. In nucleotides, the CDR3 is TGTGCCAGCAGCTTGGTAGTTTTGGGGATCTATGGCTACACCTTC. This chain joins TRBV5-6 and TRBJ1-2, with unresolved D. The CDR3 consists of 15 residues. V dropped 0 bases and J dropped 4 bases, with 13 bases sitting between them. The germline V gene encodes CDR1 SGHDT and CDR2 YYEEEE.

This chain links TRBV20-1 with TRBJ2-7; TRBD1 is a possible D gene (5 bases). Trimming removed 5 bases from V and 1 base from J, with 6 bases in between. Germline V lookup: CDR1 DFQATT, CDR2 SNEGSKA (reference sequence). This CDR3 region has 11 residues. DNA for the CDR3: TGCAGTGCTGGGGCTTCCTACGAGCAGTACTTC. It translates to CSAGASYEQYF.

A few counts support this clonotype. The J gene is TRBJ2-7, the V gene TRBV7-9; D possibly corresponds to TRBD2 (6 bases). This CDR3 has 14 residues. V was shortened by 5 bases and J by 5 bases, with 16 bases between the two germline ends. CDR1 is SEHNR and CDR2 is FQNEAQ in the germline V gene (reference sequence). This chain's CDR3 is CASSPRGGFDEQYF. Written as DNA, the CDR3 is TGTGCCAGCAGCCCGCGGGGTGGGTTCGACGAGCAGTACTTC.

The rearrangement joins TRBV9 to TRBJ1-1; D is undetermined. The CDR3 runs 14 residues. Germline V CDR1 and CDR2: SGDLS, YYNGEE. V was clipped by 0 bases and J by 8 bases, with 14 bases between them. As DNA, the CDR3 is TGTGCCAGCAGCGTAGGGCTGGCCGCCCGGGAAGCTTTCTTT. It yields the protein CASSVGLAAREAFF.

The rearrangement uses TRBV18 and TRBJ1-4; D uncertain. Trimming pared 8 bases from V and 8 bases from J, leaving 15 bases between. Germline loops: CDR1 KGHSH, CDR2 LQKENI. The CDR3 length is 13 residues. This CDR3 is CASTHQNMEKLFF. The CDR3 DNA follows: TGTGCCAGCACCCACCAGAACATGGAAAAACTGTTTTTT. Full variable domain (remainder filled in from reference TRBV18 and TRBJ1-4): NAGVMQNPRHLVRRRGQEARLRCSPMKGHSHVYWYRQLPEEGLKFMVYLQKENIIDESGMPKERFSAEFPKEGPSILRIQQVVRGDSAAYFCASTHQNMEKLFFGSGTQLSVL.

This clonotype was seen more than once but under ten times. The rearrangement uses TRBV20-1 and TRBJ2-7, with 10 bases fitting TRBD2. The junction had 7 bases not matched to a gene; V was cut back by 1 base and J by 4 bases. This CDR3 region has 15 residues. The germline CDR1 and CDR2 sequences are DFQATT and SNEGSKA (reference sequence). CDR3 region: CSARGRLAGAYEQYF. The CDR3 region has the DNA TGCAGTGCTAGAGGCAGGCTAGCGGGGGCGTACGAGCAGTACTTC.

This clonotype was observed a few times. This sequence joins TRBV3-1 and TRBJ2-5, with D maybe TRBD2 (6 bases). Germline V gives CDR1 LGHDT, CDR2 YNNKEL (reference sequence). Trimming left V 2 bases short and J 3 bases short, with 10 bases between. There are 14 residues in the CDR3. The CDR3 loop reads CASSQTLAEETQYF. DNA for the CDR3: TGTGCCAGCAGCCAAACATTAGCGGAAGAGACCCAGTACTTC.

The chain employs TRBV5-1 and TRBJ1-5; the D is unclear. Trimming stripped 0 bases from V and 1 base from J, with 5 bases between. CDR1 SGHRS and CDR2 YFSETQ come from the germline V gene. The CDR3 consists of 14 residues. This CDR3 is CASSLDLSNQPQHF. The CDR3 DNA reads TGCGCCAGCAGCTTGGATTTAAGCAATCAGCCCCAGCATTTT.